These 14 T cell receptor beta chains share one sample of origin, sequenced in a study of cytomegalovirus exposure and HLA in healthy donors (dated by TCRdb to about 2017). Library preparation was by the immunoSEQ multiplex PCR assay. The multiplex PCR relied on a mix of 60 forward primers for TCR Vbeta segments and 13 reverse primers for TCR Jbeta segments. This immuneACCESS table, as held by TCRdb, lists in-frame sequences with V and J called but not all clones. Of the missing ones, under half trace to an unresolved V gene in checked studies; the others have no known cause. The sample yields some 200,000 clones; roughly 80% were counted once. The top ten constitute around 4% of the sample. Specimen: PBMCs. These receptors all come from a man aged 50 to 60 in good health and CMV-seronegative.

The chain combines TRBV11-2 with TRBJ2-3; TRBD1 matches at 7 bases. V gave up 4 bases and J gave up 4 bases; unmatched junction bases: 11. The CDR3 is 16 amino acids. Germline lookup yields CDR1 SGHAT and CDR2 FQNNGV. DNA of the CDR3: TGTGCCAGCAGCTCCTGGGGAAGTCAGGGGGCAGATACGCAGTATTTT. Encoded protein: CASSSWGSQGADTQYF.

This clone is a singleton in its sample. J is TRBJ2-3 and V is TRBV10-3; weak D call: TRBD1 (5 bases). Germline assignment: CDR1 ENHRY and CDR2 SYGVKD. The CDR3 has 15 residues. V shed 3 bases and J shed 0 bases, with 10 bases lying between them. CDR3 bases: TGTGCCATCAGTGATGTGGGGCCAAGCACAGATACGCAGTATTTT. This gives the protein CAISDVGPSTDTQYF.

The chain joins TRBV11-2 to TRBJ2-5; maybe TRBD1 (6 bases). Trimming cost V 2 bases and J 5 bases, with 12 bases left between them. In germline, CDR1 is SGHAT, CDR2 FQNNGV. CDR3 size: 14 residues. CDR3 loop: CASSLFGGRETQYF. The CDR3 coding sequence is TGTGCCAGCAGCTTATTTGGGGGCCGGGAGACCCAGTACTTC.

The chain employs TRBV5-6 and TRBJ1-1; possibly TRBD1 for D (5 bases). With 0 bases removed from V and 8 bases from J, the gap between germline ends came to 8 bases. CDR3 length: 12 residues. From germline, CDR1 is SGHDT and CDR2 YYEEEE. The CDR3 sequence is CASSLVTEEAFF. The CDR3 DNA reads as TGTGCCAGCAGCTTGGTGACAGAGGAAGCTTTCTTT.

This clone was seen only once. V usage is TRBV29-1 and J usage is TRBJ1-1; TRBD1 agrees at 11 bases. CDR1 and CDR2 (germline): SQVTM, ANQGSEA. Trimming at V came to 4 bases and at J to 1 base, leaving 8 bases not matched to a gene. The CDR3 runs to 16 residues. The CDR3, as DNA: TGCAGCGTTGGGGGGACAGGGGGTAAGAGGAACACTGAAGCTTTCTTT. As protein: CSVGGTGGKRNTEAFF.

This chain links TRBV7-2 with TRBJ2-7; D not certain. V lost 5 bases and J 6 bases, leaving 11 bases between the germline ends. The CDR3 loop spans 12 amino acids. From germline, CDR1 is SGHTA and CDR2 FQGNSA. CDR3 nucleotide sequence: TGTGCCAGCAGCCCTCGACAAACCGAGCAGTACTTC. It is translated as CASSPRQTEQYF.

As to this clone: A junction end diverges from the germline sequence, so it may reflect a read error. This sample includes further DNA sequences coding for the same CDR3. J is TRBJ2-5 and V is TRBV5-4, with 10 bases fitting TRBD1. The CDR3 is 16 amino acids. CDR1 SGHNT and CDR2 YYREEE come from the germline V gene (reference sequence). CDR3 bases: TGCGCCAGCAGCTCCGGGACAGGGGATTTCAGGGAGACCCAGTACTTC. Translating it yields CASSSGTGDFRETQYF.

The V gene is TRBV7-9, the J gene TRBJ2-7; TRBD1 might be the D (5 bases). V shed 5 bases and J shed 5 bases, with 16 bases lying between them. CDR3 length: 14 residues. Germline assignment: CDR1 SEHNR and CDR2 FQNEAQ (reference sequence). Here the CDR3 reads CASSHPRVHHEQYF. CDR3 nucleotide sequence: TGTGCCAGCAGCCACCCCAGGGTTCACCACGAGCAGTACTTC. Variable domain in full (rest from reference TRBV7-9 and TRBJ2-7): DTGVSQNPRHKITKRGQNVTFRCDPISEHNRLYWYRQTLGQGPEFLTYFQNEAQLEKSRLLSDRFSAERPKGSFSTLEIQRTEQGDSAMYLCASSHPRVHHEQYFGPGTRLTVT.

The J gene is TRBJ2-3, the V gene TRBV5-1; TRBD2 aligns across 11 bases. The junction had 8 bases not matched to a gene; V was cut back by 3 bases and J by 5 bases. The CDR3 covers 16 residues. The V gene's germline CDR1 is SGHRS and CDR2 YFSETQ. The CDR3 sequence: CASSWSSGGALDTQYF. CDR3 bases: TGCGCCAGCAGCTGGAGTAGCGGGGGGGCGTTAGATACGCAGTATTTT.

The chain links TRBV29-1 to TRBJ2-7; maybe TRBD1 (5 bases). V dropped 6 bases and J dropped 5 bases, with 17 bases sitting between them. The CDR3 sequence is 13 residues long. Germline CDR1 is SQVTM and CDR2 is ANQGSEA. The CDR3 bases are TGCAGCGTCAAATGGCAGGGAAGGAACGAGCAGTACTTC. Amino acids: CSVKWQGRNEQYF.

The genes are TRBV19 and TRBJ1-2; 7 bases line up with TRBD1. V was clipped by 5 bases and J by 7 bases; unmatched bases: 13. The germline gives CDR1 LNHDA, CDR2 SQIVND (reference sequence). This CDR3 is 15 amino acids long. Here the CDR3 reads CASSSSGTALPGYTF. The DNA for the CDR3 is TGTGCCAGTAGTTCATCCGGGACAGCACTGCCTGGCTACACCTTC.

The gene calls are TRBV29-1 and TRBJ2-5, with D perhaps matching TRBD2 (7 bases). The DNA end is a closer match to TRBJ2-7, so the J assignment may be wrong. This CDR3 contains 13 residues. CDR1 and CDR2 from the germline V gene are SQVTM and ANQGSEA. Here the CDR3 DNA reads TGCAGCGTGGAGGGGGGGGGAAGATACGAGCAGTACTTC. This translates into CSVEGGGRYEQYF.

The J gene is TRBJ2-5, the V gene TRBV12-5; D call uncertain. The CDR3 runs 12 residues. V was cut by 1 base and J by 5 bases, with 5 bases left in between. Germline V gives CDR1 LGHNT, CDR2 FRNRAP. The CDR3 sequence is CASGLARETQYF. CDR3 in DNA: TGTGCTAGTGGTTTGGCCCGTGAGACCCAGTACTTC.

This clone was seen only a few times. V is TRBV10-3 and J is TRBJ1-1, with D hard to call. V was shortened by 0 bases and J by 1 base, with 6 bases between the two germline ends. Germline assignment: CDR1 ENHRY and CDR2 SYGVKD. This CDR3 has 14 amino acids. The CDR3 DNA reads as TGTGCCATCAGTGAGTCTACACCGAACACTGAAGCTTTCTTT. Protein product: CAISESTPNTEAFF.